Shown below are 27 T cell receptor beta chains from a single sample sequenced in a study of cytomegalovirus exposure and HLA in healthy donors. Primers included in the PCR were 60 Vbeta and 13 Jbeta primers. Profiled with immunoSEQ multiplex PCR; TCRdb holds only in-frame clones, not every one. Here the sample spans approximately 170,000 clones, more than 65% being singletons. Sequences were obtained from PBMCs. All receptors come from a man aged 45-65 years in good health and CMV-seropositive.

This chain joins TRBV28 and TRBJ1-5; the D is unclear. The CDR3 covers 15 residues. The V gene's germline CDR1 is MDHEN and CDR2 SYDVKM. The ends were cut back, 3 bases at V and 0 bases at J, with 9 bases in the middle. The CDR3 bases are TGTGCCAGCAGTTTCGGAGGAGATAGCAATCAGCCCCAGCATTTT. Encoded protein: CASSFGGDSNQPQHF.

This sequence joins TRBV19 and TRBJ2-3, with 13 bases fitting TRBD2. Trimming at V came to 1 base and at J to 0 bases, leaving 1 base not matched to a gene. CDR1 and CDR2 from the germline V gene are LNHDA and SQIVND (reference sequence). This CDR3 is built from 17 residues. The DNA for the CDR3 is TGTGCCAGTAGTATAGGGACTAGCGGGGGTAGCACAGATACGCAGTATTTT. It encodes CASSIGTSGGSTDTQYF.

V gene TRBV7-9 combines with J gene TRBJ2-3; D is perhaps TRBD2 (6 bases). Germline CDR1 and CDR2: SEHNR and FQNEAQ (reference sequence). Trimming cost V 3 bases and J 3 bases, with 16 bases left between them. The CDR3 length is 16 residues. The DNA of the CDR3 is TGTGCCAGCAGCTTTAACCCCGGGACTTCTACAGATACGCAGTATTTT. Its protein product is CASSFNPGTSTDTQYF.

This rearrangement joins TRBV19 to TRBJ2-1; TRBD1 agrees at 9 bases. V trimming: 3 bases; J trimming: 4 bases; junction bases outside the gene matches: 4. Germline V gene lookup returns CDR1 LNHDA and CDR2 SQIVND (reference sequence). The CDR3 sequence is 15 residues long. CDR3 in amino acids: CASSIRQGDYNEQFF. CDR3 sequence (DNA): TGTGCCAGTAGTATCCGACAGGGGGATTACAATGAGCAGTTCTTC.

The CDR3 DNA sequence: TGCGCCAGCAGCCAAGGTGGTCGGCAGGGCTGGCAGCCCCAGCATTTT. Its protein is CASSQGGRQGWQPQHF. This chain links TRBV4-1 with TRBJ1-5; the D gene is possibly TRBD1 (5 bases). CDR3 length: 16 amino acids. The ends were cut back, 1 base at V and 7 bases at J, with 17 bases in the middle. Germline-derived CDR1 and CDR2 are MGHRA and YSYEKL.

This chain links TRBV2 with TRBJ2-2, with 7 bases aligning to TRBD2. The junction had 3 bases not matched to a gene; V was cut back by 8 bases and J by 6 bases. Per the germline V gene, CDR1 is SNHLY and CDR2 is FYNNEI. This CDR3 is 12 amino acids long. CDR3 in DNA: TGTGCCAGCTCTCGGGAGGCCGGGGAGCTGTTTTTT. It is translated as CASSREAGELFF. The full variable domain, completed using reference TRBV2 and TRBJ2-2, is EPEVTQTPSHQVTQMGQEVILRCVPISNHLYFYWYRQILGQKVEFLVSFYNNEISEKSEIFDDQFSVERPDGSNFTLKIRSTKLEDSAMYFCASSREAGELFFGEGSRLTVL.

The rearrangement joins TRBV18 to TRBJ2-6, with D tentatively TRBD2 (5 bases). This CDR3 is built from 16 residues. The germline V gene has CDR1 KGHSH and CDR2 LQKENI. V was shortened by 6 bases and J by 4 bases, with 16 bases between the two germline ends. The CDR3 DNA reads as TGTGCCAGCTCCCCTGGTAGGACTCGGGGGGCCAACGTCCTGACTTTC. Translating it yields CASSPGRTRGANVLTF.

The gene calls are TRBV9 and TRBJ1-2; a possible D gene is TRBD1 (5 bases). The CDR3 is 14 amino acids. Between the trimmed V and J ends, which lost 4 bases and 2 bases, there was a span of 12 bases. The V gene's germline CDR1 is SGDLS and CDR2 YYNGEE. The DNA of the CDR3 is TGTGCCAGCAGCCCTATTGCAGGGAACTATGGCTACACCTTC. As protein: CASSPIAGNYGYTF.

The chain is built from TRBV7-6 and TRBJ1-2, with 8 bases aligning to TRBD1. The CDR3 spans 13 residues. With V trimmed by 5 bases and J by 7 bases, 6 bases remained unmatched. Germline CDR1 and CDR2: SGHVS and FNYEAQ. CDR3 nucleotide sequence: TGTGCCAGCAGCATGGGACAGGAGGGTGGCTACACCTTC. Encoded protein: CASSMGQEGGYTF.

The chain has TRBV28 and TRBJ2-5, with D hard to call. The germline V gene has CDR1 MDHEN and CDR2 SYDVKM. The CDR3 extends over 12 amino acids. Trimming pared 7 bases from V and 5 bases from J, leaving 11 bases between. The CDR3 nucleotides are TGTGCCAGCAACAGCCTCATGGAGACCCAGTACTTC. Encoded protein: CASNSLMETQYF.

This clone was detected only once. V and J are TRBV9 and TRBJ2-7; D is possibly TRBD2 (6 bases). The CDR3 consists of 14 residues. Per germline, CDR1 SGDLS and CDR2 YYNGEE. V was cut by 5 bases and J by 1 base, with 13 bases left in between. The CDR3 coding sequence is TGTGCCAGCAGTCTCAGGGCGGGGTCCTACGAGCAGTACTTC. Encoded protein: CASSLRAGSYEQYF.

This chain links TRBV28 with TRBJ1-2; D is perhaps TRBD1 (5 bases). The CDR3 runs 15 residues. V lost 3 bases, J lost 5 bases, and 16 bases lay in between. CDR1 MDHEN and CDR2 SYDVKM come from the germline V gene. CDR3: CASSFPAGSKYGYTF. CDR3 bases: TGTGCCAGCAGTTTTCCGGCAGGGTCGAAGTATGGCTACACCTTC.

The CDR3 sequence: CASSTQGTGGYYGYTF. In DNA form, the CDR3 reads TGTGCCAGTAGTACTCAAGGGACAGGGGGATACTATGGCTACACCTTC. The V call is TRBV19, the J call TRBJ1-2; 11 bases line up with TRBD1. V was clipped by 4 bases and J by 3 bases; unmatched bases: 7. This CDR3 region has 16 residues. Germline V gene lookup returns CDR1 LNHDA and CDR2 SQIVND (reference sequence).

The chain recombines TRBV2 with TRBJ1-2; the match to TRBD1 covers 7 bases. The CDR3 has 16 amino acids. The V and J ends lost 1 base and 5 bases, in that order; junction bases with no gene match: 10. Per germline, CDR1 SNHLY and CDR2 FYNNEI. The CDR3 DNA reads as TGTGCCAGCAGTGAAGATTCCCCCGGGACAGCGTATGGCTACACCTTC. Its protein product is CASSEDSPGTAYGYTF.

The J gene is TRBJ2-5, the V gene TRBV7-2; 7 bases fit TRBD1. Trimming at V came to 4 bases and at J to 2 bases, leaving 7 bases not matched to a gene. Germline CDR1 and CDR2: SGHTA and FQGNSA. The CDR3 contains 15 residues. This CDR3 is CASSSFGTAQETQYF. CDR3 in DNA: TGTGCCAGCAGCTCCTTCGGGACAGCGCAAGAGACCCAGTACTTC.

This chain joins TRBV10-3 and TRBJ1-6; 8 nucleotides match TRBD1. J was trimmed by 9 bases and V by 6 bases; bases with no gene match: 10. The germline gives CDR1 ENHRY, CDR2 SYGVKD. The CDR3 is 15 residues long. The CDR3 sequence is CAISVTGDGASPLHF. The DNA for the CDR3 is TGTGCCATCAGCGTGACAGGGGATGGGGCTTCACCCCTCCACTTT.

The gene calls are TRBV7-9 and TRBJ2-7, with TRBD1 matching over 8 bases. Germline V gene data show CDR1 as SEHNR and CDR2 as FQNEAQ (reference sequence). The trim removed 3 bases at V and 0 bases at J, leaving 1 base unmatched. The CDR3 totals 14 residues. The CDR3 here is CASSFTGGSYEQYF. The CDR3 bases are TGTGCCAGCAGCTTCACAGGGGGCTCCTACGAGCAGTACTTC.

The J gene is TRBJ2-1, the V gene TRBV7-2; maybe TRBD2 (7 bases). Germline V gives CDR1 SGHTA, CDR2 FQGNSA. The CDR3 is 15 amino acids. The V end was cut by 1 base, the J end by 5 bases, with 12 bases between. CDR3 amino acids: CASSLGSGGNNEQFF. Written as DNA, the CDR3 is TGTGCCAGCAGCTTAGGCTCGGGGGGCAACAATGAGCAGTTCTTC. The full variable domain, in which reference TRBV7-2 and TRBJ2-1 provide the parts outside the CDR3, is GAGVSQSPSNKVTEKGKDVELRCDPISGHTALYWYRQSLGQGLEFLIYFQGNSAPDKSGLPSDRFSAERTGGSVSTLTIQRTQQEDSAVYLCASSLGSGGNNEQFFGPGTRLTVL.

The chain combines TRBV6-1 with TRBJ1-2, with 8 bases that match TRBD1. From germline, CDR1 is MNHNS and CDR2 SASEGT. Trimming took 5 bases from V and 5 from J; bases not matched to a gene: 4. CDR3 size: 13 residues. As DNA, the CDR3 is TGTGCCAGCAGTTTTGGACAGGGATATGGCTACACCTTC. Amino acid sequence: CASSFGQGYGYTF.

The sample holds one count of this clone. This chain links TRBV7-9 with TRBJ1-2; D is unclear. The CDR3 loop spans 12 amino acids. The germline V and J ends were trimmed by 5 bases and 4 bases, with 8 bases remaining between them. Per germline, CDR1 SEHNR and CDR2 FQNEAQ (reference sequence). The CDR3, as DNA: TGTGCCAGCAGCCGGGGAACCTATGGCTACACCTTC. Translation gives CASSRGTYGYTF. Based on the CDR3 plus reference TRBV7-9 and TRBJ1-2, the full variable domain is DTGVSQNPRHKITKRGQNVTFRCDPISEHNRLYWYRQTLGQGPEFLTYFQNEAQLEKSRLLSDRFSAERPKGSFSTLEIQRTEQGDSAMYLCASSRGTYGYTFGSGTRLTVV.

The rearrangement joins TRBV5-4 to TRBJ1-1; TRBD1 agrees at 8 bases. The CDR3 is 14 residues long. CDR1 and CDR2 (germline): SGHNT, YYREEE (reference sequence). The junction had 3 bases not matched to a gene; V was cut back by 4 bases and J by 1 base. The CDR3 is CASSPGTGNTEAFF. Written as DNA, the CDR3 is TGTGCCAGCAGCCCCGGGACAGGGAACACTGAAGCTTTCTTT. The complete variable domain, with remaining parts taken from reference TRBV5-4 and TRBJ1-1, reads ETGVTQSPTHLIKTRGQQVTLRCSSQSGHNTVSWYQQALGQGPQFIFQYYREEENGRGNFPPRFSGLQFPNYSSELNVNALELDDSALYLCASSPGTGNTEAFFGQGTRLTVV.

The chain recombines TRBV18 with TRBJ1-2, with D uncertain. Trimming shortened V by 3 bases and J by 4 bases, and 12 bases separated the two germline ends. The CDR3 is made up of 14 amino acids. Germline V gene lookup returns CDR1 KGHSH and CDR2 LQKENI. CDR3 sequence: CASSPSDTFYGYTF. The CDR3 DNA follows: TGTGCCAGCTCACCTAGTGACACCTTCTATGGCTACACCTTC. Full variable domain (missing parts from reference TRBV18 and TRBJ1-2): NAGVMQNPRHLVRRRGQEARLRCSPMKGHSHVYWYRQLPEEGLKFMVYLQKENIIDESGMPKERFSAEFPKEGPSILRIQQVVRGDSAAYFCASSPSDTFYGYTFGSGTRLTVV.

The CDR3 loop reads CASSSTRTGRNIQYF. CDR3 sequence (DNA): TGCGCCAGCAGCTCGACCCGGACAGGGAGGAACATTCAGTACTTC. The genes are TRBV5-1 and TRBJ2-4; TRBD1 agrees at 8 bases. The V gene's germline CDR1 is SGHRS and CDR2 YFSETQ. V was pared by 3 bases and J by 7 bases, with 9 bases of the junction left unmatched. CDR3 length: 15 amino acids.

The chain has TRBV7-8 and TRBJ1-1; D not resolved. Germline-derived CDR1 and CDR2 are SGHVS and FQNEAQ. The ends were cut back, 3 bases at V and 7 bases at J, with 12 bases in the middle. This CDR3 contains 13 residues. CDR3 nucleotide sequence: TGTGCCAGCAGCTTCCGGTACGGGGTTGAAGCTTTCTTT. This codes for CASSFRYGVEAFF.

This chain uses TRBV2 with TRBJ2-2, with TRBD1 identical over 9 bases. This CDR3 is 17 amino acids long. Germline trimming cut 0 bases from V and 4 bases from J; bases unmatched to any gene: 6. Germline V gene sequence: CDR1 SNHLY, CDR2 FYNNEI. The CDR3 sequence is CASSEARDRAFTGELFF. DNA of the CDR3: TGTGCCAGCAGTGAAGCGAGGGACAGGGCCTTCACCGGGGAGCTGTTTTTT.

The chain joins TRBV6-6 to TRBJ2-7; 7 bases agree with TRBD2. The germline CDR1 and CDR2 sequences are MNHNY and SVGAGI (reference sequence). The ends lost 7 bases at V and 3 bases at J; junction bases unmatched: 9. The CDR3 has 14 amino acids. The chain's CDR3 is CASISPGGGYEQYF. In DNA form, the CDR3 reads TGTGCCAGCATCTCACCGGGGGGAGGCTACGAGCAGTACTTC.

This clone was counted once. The rearrangement links TRBV15 to TRBJ2-5, with 8 bases fitting TRBD1. Looked up from germline, CDR1 is LNHNV and CDR2 is YYDKDF (reference sequence). The trim removed 3 bases at V and 3 bases at J, leaving 15 bases unmatched. The CDR3 is made up of 18 amino acids. CDR3 sequence (DNA): TGTGCCACCAGCAGCCCTTTCAAGGCAGGGGGCCGCGAAGAGACCCAGTACTTC. This encodes CATSSPFKAGGREETQYF.